This record covers a single T cell receptor beta chain. J lost 6 bases, V lost 4 bases, and 3 bases had no gene match. This CDR3 is 14 amino acids long. Germline V gene sequence: CDR1 LNHDA, CDR2 SQIVND (reference sequence). Seattle cases were enrolled at active infection and followed longitudinally. The data were obtained in a study of blood T cell repertoires in COVID-19. As handled by the study authors: Reference gene primer amplification gave estimated nucleated cell counts. Measured with immunoSEQ multiplex PCR; TCRdb has only the in-frame clones, and not every one. V and J calls and clone size are copied from that table; D and trimming were computed from the DNA. The sample lists around 340,000 clones; 80% to 90% were seen once.

The clonotype originates from a woman aged 60-75 years with COVID-19, enrolled during active disease. The source material was peripheral blood. The chain carries TRBV19 and TRBJ2-1; 10 nucleotides line up with TRBD2. The DNA for the CDR3 is TGTGCCAGTAGTACTAGCGGGGGTCCCAATGAGCAGTTCTTC. Its translation: CASSTSGGPNEQFF. The whole variable domain, remainder taken from reference TRBV19 and TRBJ2-1, is DGGITQSPKYLFRKEGQNVTLSCEQNLNHDAMYWYRQDPGQGLRLIYYSQIVNDFQKGDIAEGYSVSREKKESFPLTVTSAQKNPTAFYLCASSTSGGPNEQFFGPGTRLTVL.